The next 30 T cell receptor beta chains were all read from a single sample in a study of T cells in Graves' hyperthyroidism and ophthalmopathy. Regions amplified from RNA transcripts were the TCR beta CDR3 regions. During a first-round RT-PCR of the TCR CDR3, the HTBI primer set was used. TCRdb reprocessed the multiplex PCR reads with MiXCR, giving one entry per CDR3 protein. The sample has 350,000 to 450,000 distinct CDR3 sequences, approximately 15% seen once. The sample taken for sequencing was blood. The receptor set was obtained from a woman aged 55-70 years with Graves' hyperthyroidism.

The sample holds many counts of this clonotype. The chain couples TRBV7-8 to TRBJ1-5, with no clear D. V lost 4 bases, J lost 0 bases, and 7 bases lay in between. The CDR3 contains 14 residues. Germline assignment: CDR1 SGHVS and CDR2 FQNEAQ. CDR3 nucleotide sequence: TGTGCCAGCAGCTCAAGTAATAGCAATCAGCCCCAGCATTTT. Amino acid sequence: CASSSSNSNQPQHF.

This clonotype was seen only a few times. V and J are TRBV7-9 and TRBJ1-1; D unclear. CDR3 length: 14 residues. Germline V gene sequence: CDR1 SEHNR, CDR2 FQNEAQ (reference sequence). V lost 4 bases to trimming and J lost 1 base, with 10 bases between them. The DNA of the CDR3 is TGTGCCAGCAGCTCGACTACAGCGAACACTGAAGCTTTCTTT. It translates to CASSSTTANTEAFF.

Turning to this clonotype: A single base separates this from a much larger clone, so it may be a read error. V gene TRBV6-1 combines with J gene TRBJ2-6; the match to TRBD1 covers 11 bases. With 5 bases clipped from V and 2 bases from J, the junction kept 2 bases outside the gene matches. The V gene's germline CDR1 is MNHNS and CDR2 SASEGT. The CDR3 runs to 16 residues. CDR3 loop: CASSKGQGAGANVLTF. In DNA form, the CDR3 reads TGTGCCAGCAGTAAGGGACAGGGGGCTGGGGCCAACGTCCTGACTTTC.

This clonotype was observed a few times. Mismatch with germline at one junction end may stem from a read error. The chain joins TRBV11-2 to TRBJ2-7; D tentatively fits TRBD1 or TRBD2 (5 bases each). The CDR3 extends over 18 amino acids. In germline, CDR1 is SGHAT, CDR2 FQNNGV. DNA of the CDR3: TGCGCCAGCAGCCAATTCCACCTGCCGGGACCAACTAAGTACGAGCAGTACTTC. Protein product: CASSQFHLPGPTKYEQYF.

This clonotype was recorded at least ten times. The chain uses TRBV11-2 and TRBJ2-1, with TRBD2 matching over 10 bases. The V and J ends lost 5 bases and 6 bases, in that order; junction bases with no gene match: 7. The CDR3 extends over 15 amino acids. The V gene's germline CDR1 is SGHAT and CDR2 FQNNGV. The CDR3 region has the DNA TGTGCCAGCAGCCCCCTAGCGGGAGTCCGCAATGAGCAGTTCTTC. This codes for CASSPLAGVRNEQFF. The complete variable domain, with remaining parts taken from reference TRBV11-2 and TRBJ2-1, reads EAGVAQSPRYKIIEKRQSVAFWCNPISGHATLYWYQQILGQGPKLLIQFQNNGVVDDSQLPKDRFSAERLKGVDSTLKIQPAKLEDSAVYLCASSPLAGVRNEQFFGPGTRLTVL.

This clonotype was observed many times. This sequence joins TRBV20-1 and TRBJ2-3, with D perhaps matching TRBD2 (6 bases). Germline V lookup: CDR1 DFQATT, CDR2 SNEGSKA (reference sequence). V dropped 0 bases and J dropped 3 bases, with 19 bases sitting between them. This CDR3 comprises 17 residues. CDR3 sequence reads: CSARDKEGGGRTDTQYF. The CDR3, as DNA: TGCAGTGCTAGAGATAAGGAGGGAGGCGGTAGAACAGATACGCAGTATTTT.

V gene TRBV25-1 combines with J gene TRBJ2-1, with D unresolved. Germline CDR1 and CDR2: MGHDK and SYGVNS. CDR3 length: 14 amino acids. The ends were cut back, 2 bases at V and 7 bases at J, with 12 bases in the middle. CDR3 bases: TGTGCCAGCAGTGAAACCGACCGGTGGAATGAGCAGTTCTTC. Translating gives CASSETDRWNEQFF. Looking up the rest from reference TRBV25-1 and TRBJ2-1 gives the full variable domain: EADIYQTPRYLVIGTGKKITLECSQTMGHDKMYWYQQDPGMELHLIHYSYGVNSTEKGDLSSESTVSRIRTEHFPLTLESARPSHTSQYLCASSETDRWNEQFFGPGTRLTVL.

This clonotype came up many times. The J gene is TRBJ2-3, the V gene TRBV5-1, with D tentatively TRBD1 or TRBD2 (5 bases each). V gave up 1 base and J gave up 2 bases, with 11 bases separating them. This CDR3 region has 15 residues. Germline values: CDR1 SGHRS, CDR2 YFSETQ. The CDR3 sequence: CASSLMGPDTDTQYF. CDR3 nucleotide sequence: TGCGCCAGCAGCTTGATGGGACCGGACACAGATACGCAGTATTTT.

The chain links TRBV7-9 to TRBJ2-5, with D unresolved. The germline CDR1 and CDR2 sequences are SEHNR and FQNEAQ (reference sequence). V shed 1 base and J shed 2 bases, with 8 bases lying between them. This CDR3 has 14 residues. The CDR3 DNA reads as TGTGCCAGCAGCTTAGACGTGAGACAAGAGACCCAGTACTTC. Amino acid sequence: CASSLDVRQETQYF.

This clonotype was seen many times. This rearrangement joins TRBV11-3 to TRBJ2-7; TRBD2 might be the D (5 bases). Trimming left V 5 bases short and J 6 bases short, with 14 bases between. The CDR3 has 13 residues. Germline CDR1 and CDR2: SGHNT and YENEEA. CDR3: CASSPIGGGEQYF. Here the CDR3 DNA reads TGTGCCAGCAGCCCCATAGGCGGAGGCGAGCAGTACTTC.

This clonotype showed up many times. The chain uses TRBV2 and TRBJ2-1, with a weak D call TRBD2 (6 bases). The CDR3 is 11 residues long. Germline CDR1 is SNHLY and CDR2 is FYNNEI. The CDR3 protein is CQTGVPPEQFF. DNA of the CDR3: TGTCAAACGGGAGTTCCCCCAGAGCAGTTCTTC.

This clonotype came up many times. The chain employs TRBV2 and TRBJ2-5; TRBD1 agrees at 8 bases. V trimming: 9 bases; J trimming: 6 bases; junction bases outside the gene matches: 6. Germline V gene lookup returns CDR1 SNHLY and CDR2 FYNNEI. The CDR3 is made up of 12 amino acids. The chain's CDR3 is CASAGQGKTQYF. The CDR3, as DNA: TGTGCCAGTGCTGGACAGGGAAAGACCCAGTACTTC.

The gene calls are TRBV7-9 and TRBJ1-5; 11 bases fit TRBD1. Germline V gene data show CDR1 as SEHNR and CDR2 as FQNEAQ (reference sequence). Trimming at V came to 5 bases and at J to 10 bases, leaving 10 bases not matched to a gene. CDR3 size: 15 residues. CDR3 residues: CASSLGQGARGPQHF. In DNA, the CDR3 is TGTGCCAGCAGCCTCGGACAGGGGGCTCGAGGTCCCCAGCATTTT.

This clonotype was recorded at least ten times. This chain joins TRBV5-6 and TRBJ1-2, with TRBD1 as a possible D gene (6 bases). Germline loops: CDR1 SGHDT, CDR2 YYEEEE. The V gene lost 1 base and the J gene lost 13 bases, with 17 bases spanning the gap. The CDR3 consists of 13 residues. CDR3 DNA: TGTGCCAGCAGCTTGATTTACAGGGCGACGATCACCTTC. As protein: CASSLIYRATITF.

This clonotype was recorded at least ten times. This chain joins TRBV20-1 and TRBJ2-3, with a weak D call TRBD2 (6 bases). This CDR3 has 14 residues. Germline loops: CDR1 DFQATT, CDR2 SNEGSKA (reference sequence). V gave up 6 bases and J gave up 5 bases, with 18 bases separating them. The CDR3: CSATGTGAQDTQYF. In DNA form, the CDR3 reads TGCAGTGCCACCGGGACTGGGGCACAAGATACGCAGTATTTT.

The chain joins TRBV4-1 to TRBJ1-5, with 8 bases lining up with TRBD1. CDR1 is MGHRA and CDR2 is YSYEKL in the germline V gene. The V segment lost 1 base and the J segment 0 bases; nucleotides outside the gene matches: 5. The CDR3 runs to 17 residues. The CDR3 is CASSQGRGRDSNQPQHF. DNA for the CDR3: TGCGCCAGCAGCCAAGGCAGGGGGCGAGATAGCAATCAGCCCCAGCATTTT.

This clonotype was recorded at least ten times. The chain has TRBV7-9 and TRBJ2-3, with 9 positions matching TRBD2. Germline V lookup: CDR1 SEHNR, CDR2 FQNEAQ (reference sequence). CDR3 length: 19 amino acids. Trimming removed 1 base from V and 4 bases from J; junction bases left unmatched: 15. This chain's CDR3 is CASSLVRMWGLAFPDTQYF. CDR3 nucleotide sequence: TGTGCCAGCAGCTTAGTCAGGATGTGGGGACTAGCCTTTCCAGATACGCAGTATTTT. Full variable domain (rest looked up from reference TRBV7-9 and TRBJ2-3): DTGVSQNPRHKITKRGQNVTFRCDPISEHNRLYWYRQTLGQGPEFLTYFQNEAQLEKSRLLSDRFSAERPKGSFSTLEIQRTEQGDSAMYLCASSLVRMWGLAFPDTQYFGPGTRLTVL.

In nucleotides, the CDR3 is TGTGCCAGCAGCACAGGACAGGGGGCAGATACGCAGTATTTT. It yields the protein CASSTGQGADTQYF. The rearrangement joins TRBV9 to TRBJ2-3; 10 bases line up with TRBD1. With V trimmed by 4 bases and J by 4 bases, 3 bases remained unmatched. Germline-derived CDR1 and CDR2 are SGDLS and YYNGEE. This CDR3 is built from 14 residues.

The chain has TRBV5-4 and TRBJ1-5; no clear D gene. V was cut by 1 base and J by 3 bases, with 8 bases left in between. CDR1 and CDR2 from the germline V gene are SGHNT and YYREEE (reference sequence). This CDR3 spans 14 amino acids. CDR3 nucleotide sequence: TGTGCCAGCAGCTTGTCCCCCTACAATCAGCCCCAGCATTTT. Amino acid sequence: CASSLSPYNQPQHF.

This clonotype was found many times. This rearrangement joins TRBV3-1 to TRBJ1-1; 8 bases map to TRBD1. Losses at the gene ends were 5 bases for V and 4 bases for J; bases not matched to a gene: 3. This CDR3 contains 13 residues. Germline loops: CDR1 LGHDT, CDR2 YNNKEL (reference sequence). In DNA, the CDR3 is TGTGCCAGCAGCAGTACAGGGGGCACTGAAGCTTTCTTT. This gives the protein CASSSTGGTEAFF.

This clonotype was detected ten times or more. This chain uses TRBV2 with TRBJ2-7; weak D call: TRBD1 (6 bases). V lost 5 bases to trimming and J lost 1 base, with 18 bases between them. Germline-derived CDR1 and CDR2 are SNHLY and FYNNEI. CDR3 length: 16 amino acids. CDR3 residues: CASSKGRGLISYEQYF. For the CDR3, the DNA is TGTGCCAGCAGTAAAGGCAGGGGTTTAATATCCTACGAGCAGTACTTC.

In this sample, this clonotype turned up many times. The CDR3 is CASSRGQGRDYGYTF. The CDR3 bases are TGTGCCAGCAGCCGAGGACAGGGTCGGGACTATGGCTACACCTTC. This chain uses TRBV7-6 with TRBJ1-2; 8 bases are shared with TRBD1. V lost 5 bases to trimming and J lost 3 bases; unmatched junction nucleotides: 8. Per germline, CDR1 SGHVS and CDR2 FNYEAQ. The CDR3 extends over 15 amino acids.

This clonotype showed up many times. The chain carries TRBV5-1 and TRBJ2-1, with 9 bases that match TRBD2. The germline V gene encodes CDR1 SGHRS and CDR2 YFSETQ. This CDR3 has 15 residues. V lost 4 bases to trimming and J lost 2 bases; unmatched junction nucleotides: 4. The CDR3, as DNA: TGCGCCAGCAGCACTCCTAGCGGGGCCTACAATGAGCAGTTCTTC. Translated, it gives CASSTPSGAYNEQFF.

Concerning this clonotype itself: With a much larger clone just one base away, this may be a read error. The chain combines TRBV28 with TRBJ2-7; the D is unclear. Trimming stripped 8 bases from V and 0 bases from J, with 11 bases between. The CDR3 totals 13 residues. The V gene's germline CDR1 is MDHEN and CDR2 SYDVKM. CDR3 DNA: TGTGCCAGCGGTCCCGGAAGCTCCTACGAGCAGTACTTC. This codes for CASGPGSSYEQYF.

This clonotype was counted between two and nine times. The chain is built from TRBV6-1 and TRBJ2-1; the match to TRBD2 covers 7 bases. CDR3 size: 16 residues. The V gene's germline CDR1 is MNHNS and CDR2 SASEGT. Trimming at V came to 8 bases and at J to 3 bases, leaving 13 bases not matched to a gene. The CDR3 sequence is CASGRGETSSYNEQFF. The CDR3 nucleotides are TGTGCCAGCGGACGAGGGGAGACTAGCAGCTACAATGAGCAGTTCTTC.

This clonotype was observed at least ten times. The V gene is TRBV5-1, the J gene TRBJ1-4; no clear D gene. From germline, CDR1 is SGHRS and CDR2 YFSETQ. The length of the CDR3 is 14 residues. Trimming took 4 bases from V and 4 from J, leaving 11 bases between them. This CDR3 reads CASSPRGGNEKLFF. The CDR3 DNA sequence: TGCGCCAGCAGCCCACGGGGTGGTAATGAAAAACTGTTTTTT.

This clonotype was counted only a few times. The junction differs from germline at one of its ends, possibly a read error. The chain couples TRBV12-3 or TRBV12-4 to TRBJ2-7; no clear D. The CDR3 extends over 10 amino acids. This CDR3 is CAGSLNEQYF. The CDR3 DNA is TGTGCCGGCAGTTTGAACGAGCAGTACTTC.

The chain combines TRBV10-3 with TRBJ2-7; 7 nucleotides match TRBD1. The germline V gene has CDR1 ENHRY and CDR2 SYGVKD. The CDR3 runs to 16 residues. With V trimmed by 6 bases and J by 2 bases, 13 bases remained unmatched. CDR3 sequence: CAIRSAGTEKAYEQYF. The CDR3, as DNA: TGTGCCATCAGATCCGCCGGGACAGAGAAGGCCTACGAGCAGTACTTC.

The rearrangement links TRBV4-1 to TRBJ1-1, with D possibly TRBD1 on 6 matching bases. Germline assignment: CDR1 MGHRA and CDR2 YSYEKL. This CDR3 is built from 15 residues. Trimming cost V 4 bases and J 0 bases, with 12 bases left between them. The CDR3 loop is CASSLDRSLNTEAFF. As DNA, the CDR3 is TGCGCCAGCAGCCTCGACAGGTCCCTGAACACTGAAGCTTTCTTT.

As concerns this clonotype: This may stem from a read error, because a much larger clone lies one nucleotide away. This chain joins TRBV10-3 and TRBJ2-5, with TRBD1 as a possible D gene (5 bases). The V end lost 8 bases, the J end lost 9 bases, and 19 bases lay between the germline ends. The germline V gene has CDR1 ENHRY and CDR2 SYGVKD. The length of the CDR3 is 13 residues. The CDR3 DNA follows: TGTGCCATCGGGAAGGACATATGGAATGCCCAGTACTTC. Translated: CAIGKDIWNAQYF.